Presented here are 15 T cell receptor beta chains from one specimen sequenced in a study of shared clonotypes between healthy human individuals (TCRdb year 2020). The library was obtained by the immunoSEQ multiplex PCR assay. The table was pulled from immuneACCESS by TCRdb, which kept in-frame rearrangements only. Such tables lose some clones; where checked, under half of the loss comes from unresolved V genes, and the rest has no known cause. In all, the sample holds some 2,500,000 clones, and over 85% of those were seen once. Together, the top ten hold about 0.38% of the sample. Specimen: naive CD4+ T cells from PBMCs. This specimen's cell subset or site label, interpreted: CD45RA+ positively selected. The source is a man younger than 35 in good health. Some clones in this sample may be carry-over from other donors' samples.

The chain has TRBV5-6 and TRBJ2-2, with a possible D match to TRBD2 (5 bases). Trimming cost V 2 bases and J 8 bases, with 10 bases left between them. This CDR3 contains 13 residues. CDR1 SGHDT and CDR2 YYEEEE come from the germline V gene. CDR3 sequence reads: CASSFLARGELFF. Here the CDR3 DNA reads TGTGCCAGCAGCTTTCTAGCACGGGGGGAGCTGTTTTTT. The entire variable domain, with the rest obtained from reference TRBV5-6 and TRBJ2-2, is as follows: DAGVTQSPTHLIKTRGQQVTLRCSPKSGHDTVSWYQQALGQGPQFIFQYYEEEERQRGNFPDRFSGHQFPNYSSELNVNALLLGDSALYLCASSFLARGELFFGEGSRLTVL.

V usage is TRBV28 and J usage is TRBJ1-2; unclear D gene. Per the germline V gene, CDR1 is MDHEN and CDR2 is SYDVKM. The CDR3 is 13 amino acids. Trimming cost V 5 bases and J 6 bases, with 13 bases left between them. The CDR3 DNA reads TGTGCCAGCAGTCAATCGGGCATGAATGGCTACACCTTC. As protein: CASSQSGMNGYTF.

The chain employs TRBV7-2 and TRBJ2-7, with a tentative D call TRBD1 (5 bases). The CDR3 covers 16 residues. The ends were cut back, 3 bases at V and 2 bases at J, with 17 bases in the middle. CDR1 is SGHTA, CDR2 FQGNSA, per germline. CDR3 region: CASSFNRSPPTYEQYF. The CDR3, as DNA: TGTGCCAGCAGCTTTAACAGGTCCCCTCCAACCTACGAGCAGTACTTC.

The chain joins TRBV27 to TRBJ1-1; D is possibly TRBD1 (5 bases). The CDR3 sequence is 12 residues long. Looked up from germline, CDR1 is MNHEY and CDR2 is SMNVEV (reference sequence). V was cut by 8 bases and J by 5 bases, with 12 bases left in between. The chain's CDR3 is CASRRWGTEAFF. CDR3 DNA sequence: TGTGCCAGCCGCAGGTGGGGGACTGAAGCTTTCTTT.

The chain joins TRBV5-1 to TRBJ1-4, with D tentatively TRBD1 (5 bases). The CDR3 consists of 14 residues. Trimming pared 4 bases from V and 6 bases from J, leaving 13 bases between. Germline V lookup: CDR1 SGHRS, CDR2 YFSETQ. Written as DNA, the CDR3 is TGCGCCAGCAGCCGGGGTGGAGGGGATGAAAAACTGTTTTTT. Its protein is CASSRGGGDEKLFF.

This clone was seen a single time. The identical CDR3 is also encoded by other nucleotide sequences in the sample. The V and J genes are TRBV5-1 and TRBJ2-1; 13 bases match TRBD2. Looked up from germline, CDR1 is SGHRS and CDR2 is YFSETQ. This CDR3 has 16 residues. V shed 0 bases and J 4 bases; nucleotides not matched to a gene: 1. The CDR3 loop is CASSLGGLAGYNEQFF. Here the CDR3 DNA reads TGCGCCAGCAGCTTGGGGGGACTAGCGGGATACAATGAGCAGTTCTTC.

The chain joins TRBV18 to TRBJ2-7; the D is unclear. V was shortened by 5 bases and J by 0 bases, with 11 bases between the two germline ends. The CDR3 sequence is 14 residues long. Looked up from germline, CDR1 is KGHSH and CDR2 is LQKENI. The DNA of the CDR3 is TGTGCCAGCTCAAGTGGTGTAAGCTCCTACGAGCAGTACTTC. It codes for CASSSGVSSYEQYF.

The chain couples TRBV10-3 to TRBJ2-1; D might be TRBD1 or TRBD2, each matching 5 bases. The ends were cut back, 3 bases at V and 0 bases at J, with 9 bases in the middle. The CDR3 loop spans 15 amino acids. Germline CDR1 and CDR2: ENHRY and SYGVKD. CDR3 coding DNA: TGTGCCATCAGTGAATTGGGGGTCTCCTACAATGAGCAGTTCTTC. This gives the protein CAISELGVSYNEQFF.

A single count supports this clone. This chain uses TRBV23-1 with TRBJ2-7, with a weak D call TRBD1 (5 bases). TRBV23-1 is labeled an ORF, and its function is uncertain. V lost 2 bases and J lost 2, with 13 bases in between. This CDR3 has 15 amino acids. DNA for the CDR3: TGCGCCAGCAGTCAAGGGGTCGACAGCGCCTACGAGCAGTACTTC. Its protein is CASSQGVDSAYEQYF.

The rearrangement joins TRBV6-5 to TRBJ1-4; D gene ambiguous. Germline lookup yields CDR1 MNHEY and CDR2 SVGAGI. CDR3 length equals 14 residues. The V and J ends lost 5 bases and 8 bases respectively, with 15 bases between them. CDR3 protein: CASSTLGLQEKLFF. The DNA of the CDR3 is TGTGCCAGCAGTACTCTCGGGCTCCAGGAAAAACTGTTTTTT.

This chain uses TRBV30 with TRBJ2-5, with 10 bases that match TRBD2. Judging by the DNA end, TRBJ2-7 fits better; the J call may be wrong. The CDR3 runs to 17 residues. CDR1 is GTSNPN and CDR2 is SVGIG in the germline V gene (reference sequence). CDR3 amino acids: CAWSKGQIAGGPYEQYF. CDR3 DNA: TGTGCCTGGAGTAAGGGACAAATAGCGGGAGGACCCTACGAGCAGTACTTC.

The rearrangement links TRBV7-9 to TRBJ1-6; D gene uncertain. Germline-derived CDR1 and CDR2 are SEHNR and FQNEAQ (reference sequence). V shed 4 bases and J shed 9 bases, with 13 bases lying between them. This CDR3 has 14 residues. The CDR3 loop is CASSSRAPRSPLHF. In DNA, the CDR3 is TGTGCCAGCAGCTCCCGGGCTCCCCGTTCACCCCTCCACTTT.

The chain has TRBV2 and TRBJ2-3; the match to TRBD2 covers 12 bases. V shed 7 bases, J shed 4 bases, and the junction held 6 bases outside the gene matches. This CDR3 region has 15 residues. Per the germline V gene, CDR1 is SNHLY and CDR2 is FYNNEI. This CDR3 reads CASNPSGRAADTQYF. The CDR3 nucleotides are TGTGCCAGCAATCCTAGCGGGAGGGCCGCAGATACGCAGTATTTT.

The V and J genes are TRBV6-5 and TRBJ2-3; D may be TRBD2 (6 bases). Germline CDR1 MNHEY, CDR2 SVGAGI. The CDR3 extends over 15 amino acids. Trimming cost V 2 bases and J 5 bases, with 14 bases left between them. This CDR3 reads CASSYGGKWGDTQYF. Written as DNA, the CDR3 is TGTGCCAGCAGTTACGGGGGGAAGTGGGGAGATACGCAGTATTTT.

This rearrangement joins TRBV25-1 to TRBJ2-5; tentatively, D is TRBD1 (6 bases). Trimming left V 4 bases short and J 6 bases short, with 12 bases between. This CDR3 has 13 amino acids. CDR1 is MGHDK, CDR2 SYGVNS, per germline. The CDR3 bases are TGTGCCAGCAGTGTCACAGGGATAAAGACCCAGTACTTC. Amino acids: CASSVTGIKTQYF.